This T cell receptor beta chain was found in a study of T cell clusters in autoimmune cytopenias (dated by TCRdb to between 2017 and 2020). In terms of the full investigation: A mean age of approximately 50 years and a median age of around 60 years were recorded for the healthy donor controls, of whom about half of the roughly 40 were female. The study aimed to test whether autoimmune cytopenia patients carry a disease-specific immune repertoire signature usable as a blood-based biomarker. Repertoires from autoimmune hepatitis patients were compared with those of 20 to 25 healthy donors matched for age and sex. A median TRB sequencing depth of roughly 47,000 reads per sample was reached, and a median of around 2,000 distinct TRB clonotypes per sample was obtained. Alongside healthy, CLL and autoimmune hepatitis controls, autoimmune cytopenia patients had their peripheral blood TRB and IGH repertoires sequenced at active disease and again during treatment follow-up. For primary cytopenia the controls were about two dozen age-matched healthy donors, whereas for secondary cytopenia the controls were 13 to 15 age-matched CLL patients. On the study overall, not on this receptor specifically: Healthy donors had almost three times as many exclusive TRB clusters as active autoimmune hepatitis patients, a finding consistent with an autoimmunity-wide signature. The cluster-lack signature was not seen for secondary cytopenia versus CLL, apparently masked by the dominant lymphoma-associated repertoire. The T cell clusters were defined only in silico, and the functional role of the clusters still needed to be validated experimentally. GLIPH results suggested that primary autoimmune cytopenia patients were missing physiological T cell clusters, with over 45 clusters found only in healthy donors compared with approximately 15 found only in patients. The TRB repertoire shifts, including less even repertoires in secondary cytopenia and CLL, mostly reflected lymphoma bias and not autoimmunity.

TRB rearrangements were amplified by multiplex PCR using a touch-down protocol with TRB-A and TRB-B primer pools mixed in one tube. Illumina adapters and sample indices were added to the amplicons through two consecutive PCR reactions performed with Phusion HS II polymerase. After gel purification with the NucleoSpin Gel and PCR Clean-up kit, the amplicons were quantified by Qubit and checked for quality on an Agilent 2100 Bioanalyzer. Libraries were sequenced on an Illumina MiSeq using 600-cycle, single-indexed, paired-end runs. The study's own analysis went as follows. Alignment and assembly of TRB reads were performed with MiXCR version 2.1.12 and the default MiXCR reference library. Each unique CDR3 nucleotide sequence defined a clone, and only productive sequences with at least two reads were analysed. Repertoire diversity was assessed by alpha-parameterized diversity profiles (alpha 0 to 5), including Shannon (alpha 1) and Simpson (alpha 2) indices, computed with an R script. The tcR package was used to compute combinatorial TRB VJ usage, and cohorts were compared on this usage by principal component analysis with ade4. GLIPH was used to cluster TCRbeta CDR3s in pairs of cohorts matched for age and read depth, and a Wilcoxon test was used to compare cluster frequencies. TCRdb reprocessed the reads, so every CDR3 protein sequence counts as one entry and DNA is not shown. The V and J calls follow TCRdb's processing rather than the paper's. This sample's table carries approximately 2,000 distinct CDR3 sequences. 7.5% to 9.5% of the sample is taken by the ten largest.

By frequency, this clonotype is medium-sized (0.01 to 0.1%), with no count recorded. This clone's antigen is unknown. TRB amplification used about 250 ng of peripheral blood genomic DNA, 41,000 or so genome equivalents, per sample. From cysteine to phenylalanine, the CDR3 is 16 amino acids long. A DNA sequence was not provided. CDR1 and CDR2, looked up from the germline V gene (reference sequence), are GTSNPN and SVGIG. This same sample was also part of a study on T cell repertoires in aging, cancer and after chemotherapy. Per the second study: The donors fell into six age groups ranging from 30 or younger to 70 or older, and each group had at least three individuals. TCR repertoires from healthy donor controls were recorded over periods of several months to years and showed clear clonal overlap between repeated samplings. The full dataset contained roughly 9 million TCR reads. Significantly lower blood TCR diversity and higher clonality were observed in untreated patients with hematological or solid cancers than in age-matched healthy donors. In healthy donors, the decline in TCR diversity with age was mainly due to loss of richness, whereas in cancer patients loss of evenness also played a role. In both cancer cohorts, median generation probability rose over the chemotherapy interval, which suggests that the repertoire was reconstituted through rebound thymic output. According to the authors, the repertoire data do not allow conclusions to be drawn about immunological memory after chemotherapy. To look at immunoaging and at how T cells reconstitute after chemotherapy, the study profiled TCR beta repertoires in peripheral blood from both healthy donors and cancer patients. Alongside approximately 97 healthy donors serving as a reference group, the cohort included approximately 220 cancer patients, of whom some 90 had hematological cancers and 110 to 140 had solid cancers. MiXCR versions 2.12 and 3.0.5 were used to process the TRB sequences. The repertoire metrics were Shannon diversity, evenness, clonality (defined as one minus evenness), and alpha-parameterized diversity profiles covering alpha 0 to 5. The IGoR algorithm was used to calculate generation probabilities of clones in the paired pre- and post-chemotherapy samples.

This receptor was identified in a human donor in good health. The rearranged segments are TRBV30 and TRBJ1-5; the TRBD1 assignment by TCRdb is unverifiable without DNA. Sequenced sample: peripheral blood. The CDR3 is CARAPSGQALIEPQHF.